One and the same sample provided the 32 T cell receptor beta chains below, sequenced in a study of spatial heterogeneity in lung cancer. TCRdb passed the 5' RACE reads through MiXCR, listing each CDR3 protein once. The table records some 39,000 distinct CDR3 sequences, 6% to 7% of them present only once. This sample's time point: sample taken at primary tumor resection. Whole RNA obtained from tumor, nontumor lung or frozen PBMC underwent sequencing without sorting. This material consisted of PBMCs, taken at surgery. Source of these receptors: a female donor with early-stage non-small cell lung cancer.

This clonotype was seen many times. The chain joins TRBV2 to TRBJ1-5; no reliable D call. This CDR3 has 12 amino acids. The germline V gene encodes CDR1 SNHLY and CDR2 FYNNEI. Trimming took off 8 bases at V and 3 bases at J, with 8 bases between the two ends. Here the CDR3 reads CASGRPNQPQHF. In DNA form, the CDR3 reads TGTGCCAGCGGTAGGCCCAATCAGCCCCAGCATTTT.

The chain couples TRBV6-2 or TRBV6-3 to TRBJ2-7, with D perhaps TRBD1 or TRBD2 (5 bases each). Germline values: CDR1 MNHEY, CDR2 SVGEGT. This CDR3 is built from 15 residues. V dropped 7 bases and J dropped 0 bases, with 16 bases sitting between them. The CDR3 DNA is TGTGCCAGCATGGGTCGAGGGGCGTACTCCTACGAGCAGTACTTC. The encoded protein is CASMGRGAYSYEQYF.

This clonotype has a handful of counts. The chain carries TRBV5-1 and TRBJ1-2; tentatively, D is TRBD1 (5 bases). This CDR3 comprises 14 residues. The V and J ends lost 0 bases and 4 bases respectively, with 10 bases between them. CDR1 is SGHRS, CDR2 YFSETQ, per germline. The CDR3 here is CASSLGQGGYGYTF. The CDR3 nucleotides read TGCGCCAGCAGCTTGGGGCAGGGTGGCTATGGCTACACCTTC.

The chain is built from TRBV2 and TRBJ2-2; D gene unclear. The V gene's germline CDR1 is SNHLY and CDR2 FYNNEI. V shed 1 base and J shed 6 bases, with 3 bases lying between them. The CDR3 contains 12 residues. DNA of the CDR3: TGTGCCAGCAGTGAAGGCCCCGGGGAGCTGTTTTTT. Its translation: CASSEGPGELFF.

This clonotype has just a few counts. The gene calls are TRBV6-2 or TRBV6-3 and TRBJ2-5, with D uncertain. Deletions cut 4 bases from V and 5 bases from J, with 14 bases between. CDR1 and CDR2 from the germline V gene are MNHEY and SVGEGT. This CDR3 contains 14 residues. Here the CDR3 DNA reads TGTGCCAGCAGTTTTTCGGGCTCTAGTGAGACCCAGTACTTC. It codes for CASSFSGSSETQYF.

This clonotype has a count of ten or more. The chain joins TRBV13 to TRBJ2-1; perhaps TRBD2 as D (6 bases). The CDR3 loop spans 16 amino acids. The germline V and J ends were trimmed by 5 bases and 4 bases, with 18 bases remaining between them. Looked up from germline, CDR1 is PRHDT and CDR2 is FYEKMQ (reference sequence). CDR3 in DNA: TGTGCCAGCAGCCCGCGGGGCAGGACGACTTACAATGAGCAGTTCTTC. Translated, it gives CASSPRGRTTYNEQFF.

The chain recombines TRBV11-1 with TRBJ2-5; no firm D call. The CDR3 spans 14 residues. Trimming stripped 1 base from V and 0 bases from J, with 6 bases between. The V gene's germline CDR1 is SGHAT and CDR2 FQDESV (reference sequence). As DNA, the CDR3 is TGTGCCAGCAGCTTAGAGGCCGACCAAGAGACCCAGTACTTC. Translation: CASSLEADQETQYF.

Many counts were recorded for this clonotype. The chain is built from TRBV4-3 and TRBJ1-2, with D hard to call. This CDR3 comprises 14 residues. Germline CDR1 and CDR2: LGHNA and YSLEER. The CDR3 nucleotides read TGCGCTGGCAGCCAGGTGACACCCTCCTATGGCTACACCTTC. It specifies CAGSQVTPSYGYTF.

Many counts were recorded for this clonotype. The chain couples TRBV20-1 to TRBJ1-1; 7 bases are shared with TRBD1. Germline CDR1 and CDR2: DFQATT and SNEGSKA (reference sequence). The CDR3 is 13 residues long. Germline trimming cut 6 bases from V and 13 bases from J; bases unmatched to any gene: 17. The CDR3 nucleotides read TGCAGTGCCCTATTGGACAGGCTCGATGCGGGTTTCTTT. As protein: CSALLDRLDAGFF.

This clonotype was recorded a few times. CDR3 nucleotide sequence: TGCGCCAGCAGCGGAACAGGGATGGTCTCCAATGAGCAGTTCTTC. This encodes CASSGTGMVSNEQFF. The chain joins TRBV5-1 to TRBJ2-1; maybe TRBD1 (6 bases). The ends were cut back, 4 bases at V and 6 bases at J, with 17 bases in the middle. The CDR3 totals 15 residues. The germline V gene encodes CDR1 SGHRS and CDR2 YFSETQ. Full variable domain (missing parts from reference TRBV5-1 and TRBJ2-1): KAGVTQTPRYLIKTRGQQVTLSCSPISGHRSVSWYQQTPGQGLQFLFEYFSETQRNKGNFPGRFSGRQFSNSRSEMNVSTLELGDSALYLCASSGTGMVSNEQFFGPGTRLTVL.

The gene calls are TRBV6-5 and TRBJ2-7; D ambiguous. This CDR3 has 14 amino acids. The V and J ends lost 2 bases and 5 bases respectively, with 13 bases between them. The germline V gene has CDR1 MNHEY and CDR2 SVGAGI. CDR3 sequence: CASSYMRPPNEQYF. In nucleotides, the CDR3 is TGTGCCAGCAGTTACATGCGTCCACCAAACGAGCAGTACTTC.

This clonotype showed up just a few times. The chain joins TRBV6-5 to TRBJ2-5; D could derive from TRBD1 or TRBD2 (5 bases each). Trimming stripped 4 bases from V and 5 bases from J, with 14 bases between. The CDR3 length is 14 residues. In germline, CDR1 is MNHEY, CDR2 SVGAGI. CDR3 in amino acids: CASSSGPGGETQYF. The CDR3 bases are TGTGCCAGCAGTTCGGGGCCCGGCGGTGAGACCCAGTACTTC.

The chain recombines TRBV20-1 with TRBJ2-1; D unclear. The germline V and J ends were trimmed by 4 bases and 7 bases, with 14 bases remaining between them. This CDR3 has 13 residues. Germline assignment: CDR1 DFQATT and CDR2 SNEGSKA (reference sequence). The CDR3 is CSATFYVTNEQFF. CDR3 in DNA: TGCAGTGCTACCTTTTATGTTACAAATGAGCAGTTCTTC.

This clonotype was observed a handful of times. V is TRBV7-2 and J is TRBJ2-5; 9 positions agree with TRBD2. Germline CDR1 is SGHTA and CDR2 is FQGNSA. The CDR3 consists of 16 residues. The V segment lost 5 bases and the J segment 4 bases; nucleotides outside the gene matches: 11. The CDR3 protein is CASSLSGGPPGETQYF. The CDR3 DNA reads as TGTGCCAGCAGCCTTAGCGGGGGTCCCCCCGGAGAGACCCAGTACTTC.

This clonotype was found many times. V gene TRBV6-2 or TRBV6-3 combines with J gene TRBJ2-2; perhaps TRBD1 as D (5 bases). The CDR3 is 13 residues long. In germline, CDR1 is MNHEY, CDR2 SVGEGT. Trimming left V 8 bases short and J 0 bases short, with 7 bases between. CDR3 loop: CASQTANTGELFF. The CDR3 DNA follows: TGTGCCAGCCAGACAGCGAACACCGGGGAGCTGTTTTTT.

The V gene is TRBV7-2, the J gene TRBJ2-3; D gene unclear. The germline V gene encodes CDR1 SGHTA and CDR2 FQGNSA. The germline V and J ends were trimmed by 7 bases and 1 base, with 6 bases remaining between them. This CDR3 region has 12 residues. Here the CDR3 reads CASTWGTDTQYF. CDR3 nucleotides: TGTGCCAGCACCTGGGGCACAGATACGCAGTATTTT.

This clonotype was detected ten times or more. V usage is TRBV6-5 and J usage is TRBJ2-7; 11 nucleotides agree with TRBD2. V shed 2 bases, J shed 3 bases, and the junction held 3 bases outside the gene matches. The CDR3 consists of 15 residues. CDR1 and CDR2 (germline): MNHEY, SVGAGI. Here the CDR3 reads CASSYGTSGFYEQYF. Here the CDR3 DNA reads TGTGCCAGCAGTTACGGGACTAGCGGATTCTACGAGCAGTACTTC.

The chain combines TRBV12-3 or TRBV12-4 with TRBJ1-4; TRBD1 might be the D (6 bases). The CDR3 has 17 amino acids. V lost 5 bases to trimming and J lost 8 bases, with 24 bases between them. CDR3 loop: CASSHLQMTGSREKLFF. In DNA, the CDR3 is TGTGCCAGCAGTCACTTACAAATGACAGGCTCGAGAGAAAAACTGTTTTTT.

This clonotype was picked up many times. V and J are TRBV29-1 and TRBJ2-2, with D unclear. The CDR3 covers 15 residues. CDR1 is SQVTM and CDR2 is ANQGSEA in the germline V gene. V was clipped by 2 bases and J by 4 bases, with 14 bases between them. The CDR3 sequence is CSVESGPRSTGELFF. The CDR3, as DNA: TGCAGCGTTGAATCAGGACCTAGATCCACCGGGGAGCTGTTTTTT.

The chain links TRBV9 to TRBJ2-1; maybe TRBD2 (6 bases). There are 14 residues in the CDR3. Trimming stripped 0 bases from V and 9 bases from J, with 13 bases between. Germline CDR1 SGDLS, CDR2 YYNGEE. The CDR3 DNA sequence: TGTGCCAGCAGCGTAGTTAGTAGCGGAGGTGAGCAGTTCTTC. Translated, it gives CASSVVSSGGEQFF.

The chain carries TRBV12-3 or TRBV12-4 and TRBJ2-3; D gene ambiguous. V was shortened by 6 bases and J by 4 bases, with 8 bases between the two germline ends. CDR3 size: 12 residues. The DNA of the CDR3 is TGTGCCAGCAGCCAACCGGCAGATACGCAGTATTTT. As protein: CASSQPADTQYF.

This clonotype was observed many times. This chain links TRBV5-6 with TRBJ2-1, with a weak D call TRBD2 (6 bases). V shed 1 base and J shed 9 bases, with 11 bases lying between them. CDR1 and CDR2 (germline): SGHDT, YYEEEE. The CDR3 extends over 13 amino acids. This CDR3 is CASSLFGGTEQFF. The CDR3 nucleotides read TGTGCCAGCAGCTTGTTTGGGGGGACTGAGCAGTTCTTC.

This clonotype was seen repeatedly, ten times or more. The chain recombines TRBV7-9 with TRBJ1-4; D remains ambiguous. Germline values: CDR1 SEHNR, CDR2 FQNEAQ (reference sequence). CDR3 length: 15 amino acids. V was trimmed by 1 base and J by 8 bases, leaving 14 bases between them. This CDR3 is CASSLGAGLGEKLFF. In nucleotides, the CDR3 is TGTGCCAGCAGCTTAGGGGCCGGTTTAGGCGAAAAACTGTTTTTT. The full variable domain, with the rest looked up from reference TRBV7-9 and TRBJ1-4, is DTGVSQNPRHKITKRGQNVTFRCDPISEHNRLYWYRQTLGQGPEFLTYFQNEAQLEKSRLLSDRFSAERPKGSFSTLEIQRTEQGDSAMYLCASSLGAGLGEKLFFGSGTQLSVL.

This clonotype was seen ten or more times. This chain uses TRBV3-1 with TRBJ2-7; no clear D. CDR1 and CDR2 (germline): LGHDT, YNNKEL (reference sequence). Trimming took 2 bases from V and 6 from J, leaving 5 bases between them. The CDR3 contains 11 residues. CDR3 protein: CASSQSREQYF. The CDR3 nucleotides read TGTGCCAGCAGCCAAAGTCGCGAGCAGTACTTC.

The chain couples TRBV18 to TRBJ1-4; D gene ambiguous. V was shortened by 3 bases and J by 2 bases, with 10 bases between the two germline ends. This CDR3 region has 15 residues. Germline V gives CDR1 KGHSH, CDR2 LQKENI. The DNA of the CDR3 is TGTGCCAGCTCACCGGAAACAGATACTAATGAAAAACTGTTTTTT. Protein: CASSPETDTNEKLFF.

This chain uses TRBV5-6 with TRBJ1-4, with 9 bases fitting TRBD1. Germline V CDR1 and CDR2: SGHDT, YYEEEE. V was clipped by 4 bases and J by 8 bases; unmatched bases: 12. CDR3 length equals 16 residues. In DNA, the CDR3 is TGTGCCAGCAGCCTGACCGCCGGGACAGGGAGCGAAAAACTGTTTTTT. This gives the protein CASSLTAGTGSEKLFF. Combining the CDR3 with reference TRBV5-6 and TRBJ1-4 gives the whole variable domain DAGVTQSPTHLIKTRGQQVTLRCSPKSGHDTVSWYQQALGQGPQFIFQYYEEEERQRGNFPDRFSGHQFPNYSSELNVNALLLGDSALYLCASSLTAGTGSEKLFFGSGTQLSVL.

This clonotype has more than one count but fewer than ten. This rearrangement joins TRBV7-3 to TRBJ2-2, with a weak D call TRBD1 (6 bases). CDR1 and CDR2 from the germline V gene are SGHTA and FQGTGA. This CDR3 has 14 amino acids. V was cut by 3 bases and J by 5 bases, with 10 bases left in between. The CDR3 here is CASSFRGRTGELFF. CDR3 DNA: TGTGCCAGCAGCTTCAGGGGTCGGACCGGGGAGCTGTTTTTT.

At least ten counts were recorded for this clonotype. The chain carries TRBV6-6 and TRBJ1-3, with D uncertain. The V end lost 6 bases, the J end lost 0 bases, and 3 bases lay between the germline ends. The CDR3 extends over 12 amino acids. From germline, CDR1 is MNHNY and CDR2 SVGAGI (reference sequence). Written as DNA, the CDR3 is TGTGCCAGCAGCCACTCTGGAAACACCATATATTTT. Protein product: CASSHSGNTIYF.

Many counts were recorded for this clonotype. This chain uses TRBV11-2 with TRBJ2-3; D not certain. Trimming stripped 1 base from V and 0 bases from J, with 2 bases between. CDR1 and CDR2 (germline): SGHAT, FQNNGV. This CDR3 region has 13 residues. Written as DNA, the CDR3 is TGTGCCAGCAGCTTAGGCAGCACAGATACGCAGTATTTT. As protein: CASSLGSTDTQYF.

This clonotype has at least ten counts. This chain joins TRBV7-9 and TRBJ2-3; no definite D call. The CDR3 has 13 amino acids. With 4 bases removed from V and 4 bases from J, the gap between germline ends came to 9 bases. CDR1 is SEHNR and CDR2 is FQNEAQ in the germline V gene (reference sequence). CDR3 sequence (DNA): TGTGCCAGCAGCTCGAGATCCGCAGATACGCAGTATTTT. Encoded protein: CASSSRSADTQYF.

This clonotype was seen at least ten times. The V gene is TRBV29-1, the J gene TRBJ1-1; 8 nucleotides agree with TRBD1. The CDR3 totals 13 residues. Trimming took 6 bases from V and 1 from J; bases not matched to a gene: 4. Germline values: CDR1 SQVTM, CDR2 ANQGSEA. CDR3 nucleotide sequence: TGCAGCGTCGGGACAGGCTCGAACACTGAAGCTTTCTTT. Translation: CSVGTGSNTEAFF.

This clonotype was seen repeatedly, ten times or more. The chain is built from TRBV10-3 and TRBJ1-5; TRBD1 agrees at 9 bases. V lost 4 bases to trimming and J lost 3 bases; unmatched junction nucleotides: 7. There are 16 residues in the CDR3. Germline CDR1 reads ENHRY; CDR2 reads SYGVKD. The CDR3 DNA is TGTGCCATCAGTGGACAGGGGGGGCAGACCAATCAGCCCCAGCATTTT. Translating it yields CAISGQGGQTNQPQHF.